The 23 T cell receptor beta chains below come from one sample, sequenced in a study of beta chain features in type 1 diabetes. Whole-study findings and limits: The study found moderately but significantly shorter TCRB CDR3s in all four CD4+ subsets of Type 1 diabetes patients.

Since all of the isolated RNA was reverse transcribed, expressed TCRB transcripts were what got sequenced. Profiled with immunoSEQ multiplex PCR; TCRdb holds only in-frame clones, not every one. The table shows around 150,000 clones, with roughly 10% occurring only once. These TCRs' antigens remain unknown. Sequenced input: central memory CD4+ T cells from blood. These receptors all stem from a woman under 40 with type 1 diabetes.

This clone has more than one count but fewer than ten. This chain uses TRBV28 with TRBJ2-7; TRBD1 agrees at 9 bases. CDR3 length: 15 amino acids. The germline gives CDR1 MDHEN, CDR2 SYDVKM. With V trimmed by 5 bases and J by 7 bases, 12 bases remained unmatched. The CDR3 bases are TGTGCCAGCAGTCCCGGGACAGGGCGAATAGGGGAGCAGTACTTC. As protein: CASSPGTGRIGEQYF.

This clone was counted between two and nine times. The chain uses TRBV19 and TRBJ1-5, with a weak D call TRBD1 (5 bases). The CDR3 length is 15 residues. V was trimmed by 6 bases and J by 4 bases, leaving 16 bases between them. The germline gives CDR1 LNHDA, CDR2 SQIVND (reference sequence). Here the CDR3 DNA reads TGTGCCAGTAGAGTCGGAGGGGCAGGAAATCAGCCCCAGCATTTT. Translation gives CASRVGGAGNQPQHF.

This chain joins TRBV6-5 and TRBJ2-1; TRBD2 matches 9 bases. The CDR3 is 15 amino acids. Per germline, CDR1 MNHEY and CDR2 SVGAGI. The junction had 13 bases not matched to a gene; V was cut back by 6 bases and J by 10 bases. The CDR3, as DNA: TGTGCCAGCAGCTATCGAAGAGTAGCGGGAGTAGAGCAGTTCTTC. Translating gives CASSYRRVAGVEQFF.

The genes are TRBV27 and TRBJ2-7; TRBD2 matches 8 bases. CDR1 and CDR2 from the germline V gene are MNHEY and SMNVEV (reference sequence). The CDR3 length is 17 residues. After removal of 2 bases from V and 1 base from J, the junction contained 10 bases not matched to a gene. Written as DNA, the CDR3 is TGTGCCAGCAGTTTAGCGGGAGGACGATCGGGATCCTACGAGCAGTACTTC. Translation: CASSLAGGRSGSYEQYF.

The CDR3 spells CASSLTQSSGNTIYF. For the CDR3, the DNA is TGTGCCAGCAGCTTGACACAGAGCTCTGGAAACACCATATATTTT. The V gene is TRBV7-9, the J gene TRBJ1-3; no firm D call. The CDR3 sequence is 15 residues long. V lost 3 bases, J lost 0 bases, and 9 bases lay in between. From germline, CDR1 is SEHNR and CDR2 FQNEAQ (reference sequence).

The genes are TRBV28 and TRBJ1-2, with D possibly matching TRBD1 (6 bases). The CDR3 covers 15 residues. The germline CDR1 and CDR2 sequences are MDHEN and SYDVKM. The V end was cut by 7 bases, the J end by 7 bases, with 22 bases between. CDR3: CASITFGQTEGGYTF. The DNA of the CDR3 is TGTGCCAGCATAACTTTTGGACAGACGGAAGGTGGCTACACCTTC.

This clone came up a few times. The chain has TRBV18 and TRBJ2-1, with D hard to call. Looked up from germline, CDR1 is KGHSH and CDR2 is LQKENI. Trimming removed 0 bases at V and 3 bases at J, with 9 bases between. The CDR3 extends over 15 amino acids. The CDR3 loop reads CASSPPMRVYNEQFF. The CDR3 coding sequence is TGTGCCAGCTCACCACCAATGAGAGTCTACAATGAGCAGTTCTTC.

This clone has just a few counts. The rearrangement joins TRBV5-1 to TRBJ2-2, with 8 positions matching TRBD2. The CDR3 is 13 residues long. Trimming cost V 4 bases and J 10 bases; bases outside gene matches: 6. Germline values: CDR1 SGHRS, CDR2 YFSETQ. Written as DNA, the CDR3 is TGCGCCAGCAGCGAGGGGACTAGGTTGGAGCTGTTTTTT. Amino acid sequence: CASSEGTRLELFF.

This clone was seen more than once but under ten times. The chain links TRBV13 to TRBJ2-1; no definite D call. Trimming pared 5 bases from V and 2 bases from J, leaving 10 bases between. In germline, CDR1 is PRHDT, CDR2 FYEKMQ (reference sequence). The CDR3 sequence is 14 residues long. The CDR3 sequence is CASSRYGPYNEQFF. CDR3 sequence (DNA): TGTGCCAGCAGCCGGTATGGGCCCTACAATGAGCAGTTCTTC.

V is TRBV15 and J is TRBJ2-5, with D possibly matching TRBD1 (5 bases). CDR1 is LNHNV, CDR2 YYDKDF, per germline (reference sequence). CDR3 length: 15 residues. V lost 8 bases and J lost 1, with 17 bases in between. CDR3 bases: TGTGCCACCCGGCGCGACCAGGGTGTCCAAGAGACCCAGTACTTC. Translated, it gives CATRRDQGVQETQYF.

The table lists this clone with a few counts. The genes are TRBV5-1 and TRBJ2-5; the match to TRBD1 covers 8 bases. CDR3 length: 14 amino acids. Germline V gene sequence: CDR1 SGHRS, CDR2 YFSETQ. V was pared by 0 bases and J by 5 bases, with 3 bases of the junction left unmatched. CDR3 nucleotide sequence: TGCGCCAGCAGCTTGGCGACAGGGGTCGAGACCCAGTACTTC. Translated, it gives CASSLATGVETQYF.

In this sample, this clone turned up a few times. The CDR3 protein is CASSYRRINEKLFF. The CDR3 DNA sequence: TGTGCCAGCAGTTACCGGCGGATTAATGAAAAACTGTTTTTT. This sequence joins TRBV6-5 and TRBJ1-4; D gene ambiguous. The V gene lost 2 bases and the J gene lost 4 bases, with 8 bases spanning the gap. This CDR3 contains 14 residues. Per germline, CDR1 MNHEY and CDR2 SVGAGI.

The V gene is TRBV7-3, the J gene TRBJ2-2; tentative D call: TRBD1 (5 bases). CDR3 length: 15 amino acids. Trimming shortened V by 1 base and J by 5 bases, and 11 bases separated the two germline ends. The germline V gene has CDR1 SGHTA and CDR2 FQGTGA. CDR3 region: CASSLNPPGTGELFF. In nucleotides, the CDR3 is TGTGCCAGCAGCTTAAATCCACCAGGGACCGGGGAGCTGTTTTTT.

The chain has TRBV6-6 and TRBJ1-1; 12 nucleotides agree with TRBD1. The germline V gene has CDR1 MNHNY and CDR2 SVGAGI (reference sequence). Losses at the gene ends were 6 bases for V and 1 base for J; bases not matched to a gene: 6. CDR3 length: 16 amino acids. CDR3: CASSPGQGAPNTEAFF. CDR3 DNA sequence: TGTGCCAGCAGCCCGGGACAGGGGGCCCCGAACACTGAAGCTTTCTTT.

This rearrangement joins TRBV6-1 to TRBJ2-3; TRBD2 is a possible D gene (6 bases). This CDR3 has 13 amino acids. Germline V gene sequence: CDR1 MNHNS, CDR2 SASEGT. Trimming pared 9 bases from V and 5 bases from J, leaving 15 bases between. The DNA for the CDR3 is TGTGCCAGTAGCCGGGAGTTTGGAGATACGCAGTATTTT. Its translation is CASSREFGDTQYF.

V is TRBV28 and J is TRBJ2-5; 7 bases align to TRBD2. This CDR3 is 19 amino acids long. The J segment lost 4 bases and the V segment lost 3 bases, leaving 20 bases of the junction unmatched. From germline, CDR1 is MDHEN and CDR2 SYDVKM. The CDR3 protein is CASSFSRARRRSGGETQYF. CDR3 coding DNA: TGTGCCAGCAGTTTTTCTCGGGCGCGACGTCGTTCGGGAGGAGAGACCCAGTACTTC.

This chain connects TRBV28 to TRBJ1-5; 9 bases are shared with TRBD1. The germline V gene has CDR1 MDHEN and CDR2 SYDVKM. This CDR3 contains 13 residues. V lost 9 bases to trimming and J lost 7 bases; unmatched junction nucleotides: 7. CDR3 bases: TGTGCCAGTTGGACAGGGGAAGAGCAGCCCCAGCATTTT. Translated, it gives CASWTGEEQPQHF.

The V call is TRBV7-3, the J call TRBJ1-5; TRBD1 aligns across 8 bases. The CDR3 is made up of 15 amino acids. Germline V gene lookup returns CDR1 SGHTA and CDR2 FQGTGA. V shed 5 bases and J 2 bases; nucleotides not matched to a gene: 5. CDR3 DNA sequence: TGTGCCAGCAGCGGCCCGGACAGGGGCAATCAGCCCCAGCATTTT. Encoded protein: CASSGPDRGNQPQHF.

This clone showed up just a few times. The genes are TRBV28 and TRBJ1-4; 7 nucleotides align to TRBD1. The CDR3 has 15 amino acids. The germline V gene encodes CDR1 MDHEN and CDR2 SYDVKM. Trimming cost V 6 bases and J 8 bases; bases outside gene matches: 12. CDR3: CASSILGTEEEKLFF. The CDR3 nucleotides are TGTGCCAGCAGCATTCTCGGGACAGAAGAGGAAAAACTGTTTTTT. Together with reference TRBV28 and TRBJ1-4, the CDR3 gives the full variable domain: DVKVTQSSRYLVKRTGEKVFLECVQDMDHENMFWYRQDPGLGLRLIYFSYDVKMKEKGDIPEGYSVSREKKERFSLILESASTNQTSMYLCASSILGTEEEKLFFGSGTQLSVL.

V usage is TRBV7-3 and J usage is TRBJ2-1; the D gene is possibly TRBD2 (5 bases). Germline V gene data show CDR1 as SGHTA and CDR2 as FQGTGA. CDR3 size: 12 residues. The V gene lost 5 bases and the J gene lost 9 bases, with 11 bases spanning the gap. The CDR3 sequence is CASSRYEGEQFF. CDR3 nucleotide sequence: TGTGCCAGCAGCAGATACGAGGGTGAGCAGTTCTTC. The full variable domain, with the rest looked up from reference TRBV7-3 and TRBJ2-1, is GAGVSQTPSNKVTEKGKYVELRCDPISGHTALYWYRQSLGQGPEFLIYFQGTGAADDSGLPNDRFFAVRPEGSVSTLKIQRTERGDSAVYLCASSRYEGEQFFGPGTRLTVL.

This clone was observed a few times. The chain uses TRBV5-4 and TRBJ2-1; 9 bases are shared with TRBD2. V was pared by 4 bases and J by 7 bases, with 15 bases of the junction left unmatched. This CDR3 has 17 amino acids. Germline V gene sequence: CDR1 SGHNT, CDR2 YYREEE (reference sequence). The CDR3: CASSGLAGWALGNEQFF. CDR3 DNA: TGTGCCAGCAGCGGGCTAGCGGGATGGGCCTTGGGGAATGAGCAGTTCTTC.

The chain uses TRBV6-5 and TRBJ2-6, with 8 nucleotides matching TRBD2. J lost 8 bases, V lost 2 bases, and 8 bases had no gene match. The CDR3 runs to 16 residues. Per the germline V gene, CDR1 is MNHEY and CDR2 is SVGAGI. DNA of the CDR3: TGTGCCAGCAGTTACCCCCAACCGGGGGGGACCAACGTCCTGACTTTC. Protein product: CASSYPQPGGTNVLTF.

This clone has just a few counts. The CDR3 DNA follows: TGTGCCAGCACCTGGACACTAGCTAATGAGCAGTTCTTC. This sequence encodes CASTWTLANEQFF. This chain joins TRBV11-2 and TRBJ2-1; D is possibly TRBD2 (6 bases). The CDR3 extends over 13 amino acids. The V gene lost 7 bases and the J gene lost 7 bases, with 14 bases spanning the gap. CDR1 is SGHAT, CDR2 FQNNGV, per germline. The complete variable domain, with remaining parts taken from reference TRBV11-2 and TRBJ2-1, reads EAGVAQSPRYKIIEKRQSVAFWCNPISGHATLYWYQQILGQGPKLLIQFQNNGVVDDSQLPKDRFSAERLKGVDSTLKIQPAKLEDSAVYLCASTWTLANEQFFGPGTRLTVL.